These 13 T cell receptor beta chains were all obtained from the same sample, sequenced in a study of blood T cell repertoires in COVID-19. Libraries were prepared by immunoSEQ multiplex PCR; TCRdb keeps only in-frame clonotypes and omits some of them. This repertoire shows about 99,000 clones, around nine tenths found once; its top ten account for roughly 6%. The sample was peripheral blood. All receptors derive from a human donor in a cohort sampled during active COVID-19.

V usage is TRBV12-3 or TRBV12-4 and J usage is TRBJ1-1, with unresolved D. The V end was cut by 10 bases, the J end by 3 bases, with 15 bases between. The CDR3 contains 13 residues. The CDR3 DNA is TGTGCCACCGGGGATCTTTGGGACACTGAAGCTTTCTTT. Translated: CATGDLWDTEAFF.

The genes are TRBV28 and TRBJ2-3; no firm D call. Trimming cost V 1 base and J 0 bases, with 5 bases left between them. The germline V gene has CDR1 MDHEN and CDR2 SYDVKM. The CDR3 is 14 residues long. The CDR3 loop is CASSLFQSTDTQYF. The CDR3, as DNA: TGTGCCAGCAGTTTATTCCAAAGCACAGATACGCAGTATTTT.

The chain links TRBV29-1 to TRBJ2-5; 8 bases map to TRBD2. The length of the CDR3 is 14 residues. Germline loops: CDR1 SQVTM, CDR2 ANQGSEA. Germline trimming cut 4 bases from V and 5 bases from J; bases unmatched to any gene: 9. The CDR3 reads CSVVGGRPGETQYF. The CDR3 nucleotides read TGCAGCGTTGTCGGCGGGAGGCCGGGGGAGACCCAGTACTTC.

The gene calls are TRBV28 and TRBJ2-6, with D tentatively TRBD1 (6 bases). Looked up from germline, CDR1 is MDHEN and CDR2 is SYDVKM. V lost 3 bases and J lost 1, with 16 bases in between. This CDR3 contains 18 residues. In DNA, the CDR3 is TGTGCCAGCAGTTTTATGGCAGGGGAGAGGTCTGGGGCCAACGTCCTGACTTTC. This codes for CASSFMAGERSGANVLTF.

The chain combines TRBV4-3 with TRBJ2-1; 8 nucleotides agree with TRBD2. Germline V gives CDR1 LGHNA, CDR2 YSLEER. V shed 5 bases, J shed 0 bases, and the junction held 9 bases outside the gene matches. The CDR3 extends over 17 amino acids. CDR3 residues: CASSFPKSGGSYNEQFF. The CDR3 coding sequence is TGCGCCAGCAGCTTCCCTAAGAGCGGGGGCTCCTACAATGAGCAGTTCTTC.

This clone has just a few counts. V and J are TRBV5-4 and TRBJ1-2; perhaps TRBD1 as D (5 bases). V shed 7 bases and J shed 0 bases, with 13 bases lying between them. The germline V gene has CDR1 SGHNT and CDR2 YYREEE (reference sequence). The CDR3 runs to 14 residues. CDR3 region: CASGIIQANYGYTF. For the CDR3, the DNA is TGTGCCAGCGGCATCATACAGGCTAACTATGGCTACACCTTC.

The V gene is TRBV6-6, the J gene TRBJ1-2; TRBD1 is a possible D gene (5 bases). The CDR3 is 10 residues long. CDR1 is MNHNY, CDR2 SVGAGI, per germline (reference sequence). Deletions cut 5 bases from V and 10 bases from J, with 8 bases between. Here the CDR3 DNA reads TGTGCCAGCAGTCAGGGAGTCTACACCTTC. This encodes CASSQGVYTF.

The chain has TRBV20-1 and TRBJ2-7; D is perhaps TRBD1 (6 bases). This CDR3 has 13 amino acids. V was shortened by 3 bases and J by 5 bases, with 14 bases between the two germline ends. CDR1 is DFQATT and CDR2 is SNEGSKA in the germline V gene (reference sequence). CDR3 sequence reads: CSASLGAEDEQYF. As DNA, the CDR3 is TGCAGTGCTAGTTTGGGGGCAGAAGACGAGCAGTACTTC.

The V and J genes are TRBV7-3 and TRBJ2-2, with 11 bases matching TRBD2. Trimming at V came to 2 bases and at J to 1 base, leaving 6 bases not matched to a gene. Germline V CDR1 and CDR2: SGHTA, FQGTGA. This CDR3 is built from 18 residues. The CDR3 spells CASSLVSSGGKNTGELFF. The CDR3 DNA sequence: TGTGCCAGCAGCTTAGTGTCTAGCGGGGGGAAGAACACCGGGGAGCTGTTTTTT.

In DNA, the CDR3 is TGTGCCAGCAGCTCCCAAGCGGGGGGATTATACAATGAGCAGTTCTTC. Protein: CASSSQAGGLYNEQFF. The V gene is TRBV7-6, the J gene TRBJ2-1; 9 bases are a match to TRBD2. The CDR3 runs 16 residues. CDR1 and CDR2 from the germline V gene are SGHVS and FNYEAQ. With V trimmed by 4 bases and J by 4 bases, 8 bases remained unmatched. Supplemented by reference TRBV7-6 and TRBJ2-1, the full variable domain reads GAGVSQSPRYKVTKRGQDVALRCDPISGHVSLYWYRQALGQGPEFLTYFNYEAQQDKSGLPNDRFSAERPEGSISTLTIQRTEQRDSAMYRCASSSQAGGLYNEQFFGPGTRLTVL.

The chain couples TRBV3-1 (or the pseudogene TRBV3-2) to TRBJ2-1, with 16 bases lining up with TRBD2. V lost 4 bases, J lost 8 bases, and 17 bases stayed unmatched. The CDR3 sequence is 20 residues long. CDR1 LGHDT and CDR2 YNNKEL come from the germline V gene (reference sequence). The CDR3 DNA follows: TGTGCCAGCAGCCCCCCAGCCGGGACTAGCGGGAGGGGGTTAGGGGATGAGCAGTTCTTC. It encodes CASSPPAGTSGRGLGDEQFF.

The chain joins TRBV19 to TRBJ1-1, with 9 positions matching TRBD1. Germline trimming cut 5 bases from V and 4 bases from J; bases unmatched to any gene: 17. The CDR3 contains 18 residues. Germline V gene sequence: CDR1 LNHDA, CDR2 SQIVND (reference sequence). The CDR3: CASSLGQGLGRLFTEAFF. CDR3 DNA: TGTGCCAGTAGTCTTGGACAGGGGTTGGGACGGCTTTTCACTGAAGCTTTCTTT.

This clone was observed a single time. The chain has TRBV19 and TRBJ1-1; a possible D gene is TRBD1 (6 bases). Trimming removed 4 bases from V and 6 bases from J, with 24 bases in between. There are 17 residues in the CDR3. Germline CDR1 LNHDA, CDR2 SQIVND (reference sequence). CDR3 in amino acids: CASSRGGRRILRPEAFF. CDR3 DNA: TGTGCCAGTAGTAGAGGGGGACGCCGGATCTTAAGGCCTGAAGCTTTCTTT.